These 27 T cell receptor beta chains were all obtained from the same sample, sequenced in a study of shared clonotypes between healthy human individuals (dated by TCRdb to the early 2020s). The library was obtained by the immunoSEQ multiplex PCR assay. TCRdb mirrors the immuneACCESS table, restricted to in-frame sequences. Some clones are absent from its copies; in checked studies, under half trace to an unresolved V gene, and the reason for the others is unknown. The sample table lists roughly 2 million clones, 85% to 95% of them with a count of one. Jointly, the top ten make up 0.1% to 0.15% of the sample. The sequencing input was naive CD4+ T cells sorted from blood. The cell subset or site label, read with the paper, signifies: CD45RA+ positively selected. These receptors were collected from a young man in good health.

The chain recombines TRBV5-6 with TRBJ2-7; maybe TRBD2 (6 bases). The CDR3 sequence is 14 residues long. From germline, CDR1 is SGHDT and CDR2 YYEEEE. V was pared by 2 bases and J by 1 base, with 10 bases between. CDR3 sequence reads: CASSFRERSYEQYF. CDR3 DNA sequence: TGTGCCAGCAGCTTCCGGGAGAGGTCCTACGAGCAGTACTTC.

With respect to this clone: This sample also contains other DNA sequences that code for the same CDR3. The rearrangement joins TRBV30 to TRBJ2-3; D is possibly TRBD2 (7 bases). The germline V gene has CDR1 GTSNPN and CDR2 SVGIG (reference sequence). The V gene lost 0 bases and the J gene lost 0 bases, with 10 bases spanning the gap. CDR3 length equals 15 residues. The CDR3 DNA is TGTGCCTGGAGTGTGGGAGGGGGTAGCACAGATACGCAGTATTTT. It specifies CAWSVGGGSTDTQYF.

The CDR3 loop is CASVETSYEQYF. CDR3 DNA sequence: TGTGCCAGCGTTGAGACTTCCTACGAGCAGTACTTC. The chain employs TRBV2 and TRBJ2-7, with D unresolved. The CDR3 is 12 residues long. The ends were cut back, 8 bases at V and 1 base at J, with 9 bases in the middle. Germline lookup yields CDR1 SNHLY and CDR2 FYNNEI.

The J gene is TRBJ2-7, the V gene TRBV6-4; 7 positions match TRBD1. CDR3 length: 14 residues. J lost 6 bases, V lost 3 bases, and 8 bases had no gene match. Germline V lookup: CDR1 MRHNA, CDR2 SNTAGT. The CDR3 nucleotides are TGTGCCAGCAGTGAACAGGGGAGTGGTACCGAGCAGTACTTC. Encoded protein: CASSEQGSGTEQYF.

The chain is built from TRBV7-2 and TRBJ2-1; possibly TRBD2 for D (7 bases). CDR1 and CDR2 from the germline V gene are SGHTA and FQGNSA. The CDR3 covers 16 residues. The V end lost 1 base, the J end lost 3 bases, and 13 bases lay between the germline ends. CDR3 DNA sequence: TGTGCCAGCAGCTTAGGACCGGGGGGCTTCTACAATGAGCAGTTCTTC. Its protein product is CASSLGPGGFYNEQFF.

The chain uses TRBV30 and TRBJ1-6, with 7 bases aligning to TRBD1. This CDR3 contains 14 residues. CDR1 and CDR2 (germline): GTSNPN, SVGIG (reference sequence). Losses at the gene ends were 2 bases for V and 5 bases for J; bases not matched to a gene: 3. DNA for the CDR3: TGTGCCTGGAGTAGGGGGCAGAATAATTCACCCCTCCACTTT. Translating it yields CAWSRGQNNSPLHF. Full variable domain (missing parts from reference TRBV30 and TRBJ1-6): SQTIHQWPATLVQPVGSPLSLECTVEGTSNPNLYWYRQAAGRGLQLLFYSVGIGQISSEVPQNLSASRPQDRQFILSSKKLLLSDSGFYLCAWSRGQNNSPLHFGNGTRLTVT.

This chain connects TRBV20-1 to TRBJ2-3; 8 bases are shared with TRBD2. J lost 13 bases, V lost 5 bases, and 8 bases had no gene match. Germline values: CDR1 DFQATT, CDR2 SNEGSKA (reference sequence). The CDR3 sequence is 11 residues long. The CDR3 bases are TGCAGTGCTCGCGGGGCGGGGGGCAAGTATTTT. Protein sequence: CSARGAGGKYF.

The genes are TRBV7-2 and TRBJ2-5; weak D call: TRBD2 (6 bases). The CDR3 loop spans 14 amino acids. CDR1 is SGHTA, CDR2 FQGNSA, per germline. V was pared by 5 bases and J by 3 bases, with 13 bases between. CDR3 protein: CASSPGSVKETQYF. The CDR3 nucleotides are TGTGCCAGCAGCCCCGGGAGCGTTAAAGAGACCCAGTACTTC.

The chain recombines TRBV7-9 with TRBJ1-1; maybe TRBD1 (5 bases). Germline V gene sequence: CDR1 SEHNR, CDR2 FQNEAQ (reference sequence). The CDR3 length is 16 residues. V lost 5 bases to trimming and J lost 7 bases, with 23 bases between them. CDR3 protein: CASSPAGLTRRGEAFF. In nucleotides, the CDR3 is TGTGCCAGCAGCCCAGCCGGCCTGACAAGAAGGGGTGAAGCTTTCTTT.

The V and J genes are TRBV6-5 and TRBJ2-5; no definite D call. This CDR3 has 11 amino acids. Germline-derived CDR1 and CDR2 are MNHEY and SVGAGI. The V gene lost 7 bases and the J gene lost 5 bases, with 8 bases spanning the gap. CDR3: CASTHSETQYF. Written as DNA, the CDR3 is TGTGCCAGCACCCACTCCGAGACCCAGTACTTC.

This clone showed up just a few times. J is TRBJ1-1 and V is TRBV30; D gene ambiguous. CDR1 is GTSNPN and CDR2 is SVGIG in the germline V gene (reference sequence). The CDR3 is made up of 12 amino acids. V gave up 4 bases and J gave up 8 bases, with 14 bases separating them. CDR3 loop: CAWTSGPSEAFF. The DNA for the CDR3 is TGTGCCTGGACCTCCGGGCCCTCGGAAGCTTTCTTT.

V usage is TRBV11-2 and J usage is TRBJ2-7, with D maybe TRBD1 (6 bases). CDR3 length equals 15 residues. V was cut by 2 bases and J by 0 bases, with 11 bases left in between. The germline CDR1 and CDR2 sequences are SGHAT and FQNNGV. The CDR3 is CASSLRRDNSYEQYF. CDR3 coding DNA: TGTGCCAGCAGCTTACGCAGGGACAACTCCTACGAGCAGTACTTC.

The rearrangement links TRBV7-2 to TRBJ2-1; 7 bases are shared with TRBD1. The CDR3 is 16 amino acids. V trimming: 5 bases; J trimming: 1 base; junction bases outside the gene matches: 8. Germline V gene lookup returns CDR1 SGHTA and CDR2 FQGNSA. Written as DNA, the CDR3 is TGTGCCAGCAGCCCGACAGGGTCGAAGTCCTACAATGAGCAGTTCTTC. Translating it yields CASSPTGSKSYNEQFF.

This clone is a singleton in its sample. Different DNA sequences within this sample yield the same CDR3. The CDR3 loop is CASSSPIQETQYF. The DNA of the CDR3 is TGTGCCAGCAGTTCGCCCATACAAGAGACCCAGTACTTC. The chain uses TRBV6-5 and TRBJ2-5, with unresolved D. Trimming took off 4 bases at V and 2 bases at J, with 8 bases between the two ends. The CDR3 has 13 residues. Germline CDR1 MNHEY, CDR2 SVGAGI.

The chain employs TRBV7-8 and TRBJ1-1; D not certain. In germline, CDR1 is SGHVS, CDR2 FQNEAQ. This CDR3 is 13 amino acids long. Trimming stripped 3 bases from V and 0 bases from J, with 5 bases between. CDR3: CASSFPMNTEAFF. The CDR3 DNA follows: TGTGCCAGCAGCTTTCCCATGAACACTGAAGCTTTCTTT.

The gene calls are TRBV28 and TRBJ2-3; 8 bases fit TRBD1. CDR1 is MDHEN, CDR2 SYDVKM, per germline. J gave up 0 bases and V 5 bases, and 7 bases lay outside the gene matches. The CDR3 has 16 residues. CDR3 region: CASSPRRQGSTDTQYF. CDR3 nucleotide sequence: TGTGCCAGCAGTCCCCGTAGACAGGGGAGCACAGATACGCAGTATTTT.

V is TRBV6-5 and J is TRBJ2-3, with unresolved D. Germline loops: CDR1 MNHEY, CDR2 SVGAGI. The germline V and J ends were trimmed by 6 bases and 5 bases, with 9 bases remaining between them. CDR3 length: 12 residues. DNA of the CDR3: TGTGCCAGCAGCCTGGGGTTAGATACGCAGTATTTT. Protein product: CASSLGLDTQYF.

The V call is TRBV27, the J call TRBJ1-1, with 10 bases that match TRBD1. The V gene end was trimmed by 3 bases and the J gene end by 3 bases; junction bases not matched to a gene: 4. The CDR3 totals 15 residues. The V gene's germline CDR1 is MNHEY and CDR2 SMNVEV (reference sequence). DNA for the CDR3: TGTGCCAGCAGTTTTCATGGACAGGGGGACACTGAAGCTTTCTTT. Translation: CASSFHGQGDTEAFF.

The CDR3 coding sequence is TGTGCCTGGGTAGGGGGAATTAACACTGAAGCTTTCTTT. Translation gives CAWVGGINTEAFF. The J gene is TRBJ1-1, the V gene TRBV30, with a tentative D call TRBD1 (6 bases). Between the trimmed V and J ends, which lost 5 bases and 2 bases, there was a span of 12 bases. Germline V gives CDR1 GTSNPN, CDR2 SVGIG (reference sequence). This CDR3 contains 13 residues. Full variable domain (outside the CDR3, taken from reference TRBV30 and TRBJ1-1): SQTIHQWPATLVQPVGSPLSLECTVEGTSNPNLYWYRQAAGRGLQLLFYSVGIGQISSEVPQNLSASRPQDRQFILSSKKLLLSDSGFYLCAWVGGINTEAFFGQGTRLTVV.

The chain uses TRBV6-6 and TRBJ1-4; D call uncertain. Germline lookup yields CDR1 MNHNY and CDR2 SVGAGI (reference sequence). V lost 2 bases and J lost 0, with 10 bases in between. This CDR3 contains 16 residues. CDR3 loop: CASSYGRPATNEKLFF. The CDR3 DNA follows: TGTGCCAGCAGTTACGGCAGGCCTGCAACTAATGAAAAACTGTTTTTT.

This clone was picked up one time. The J gene is TRBJ2-2, the V gene TRBV5-5, with D possibly TRBD1 on 5 matching bases. The V gene's germline CDR1 is SGHKS and CDR2 YYEKEE (reference sequence). The CDR3 has 14 residues. Trimming left V 3 bases short and J 0 bases short, with 6 bases between. The CDR3 DNA is TGTGCCAGCAGCTCACAGGCGAACACCGGGGAGCTGTTTTTT. Protein sequence: CASSSQANTGELFF. Full variable domain (remainder filled in from reference TRBV5-5 and TRBJ2-2): DAGVTQSPTHLIKTRGQQVTLRCSPISGHKSVSWYQQVLGQGPQFIFQYYEKEERGRGNFPDRFSARQFPNYSSELNVNALLLGDSALYLCASSSQANTGELFFGEGSRLTVL.

This chain links TRBV2 with TRBJ1-5, with D unresolved. The CDR3 is 13 residues long. Germline V gene sequence: CDR1 SNHLY, CDR2 FYNNEI. Trimming removed 7 bases from V and 9 bases from J, with 16 bases in between. The CDR3 nucleotides are TGTGCCAGCATCCTTGAGGAGGGAGGGCCCCAGCATTTT. Its translation: CASILEEGGPQHF.

The genes are TRBV6-1 and TRBJ1-5; D remains ambiguous. The CDR3 consists of 14 residues. CDR1 is MNHNS and CDR2 is SASEGT in the germline V gene. Trimming took 0 bases from V and 10 from J, leaving 13 bases between them. The DNA for the CDR3 is TGTGCCAGCAGTGAAGCGATCCCCAGTCTACCCCAGCATTTT. This gives the protein CASSEAIPSLPQHF.

The V call is TRBV29-1, the J call TRBJ1-1; tentative D call: TRBD1 (5 bases). There are 14 residues in the CDR3. Germline CDR1 reads SQVTM; CDR2 reads ANQGSEA. Trimming shortened V by 6 bases and J by 0 bases, and 14 bases separated the two germline ends. CDR3 DNA: TGCAGCGTGCTGCTACAGGCCATGAACACTGAAGCTTTCTTT. Translating gives CSVLLQAMNTEAFF.

The chain joins TRBV7-9 to TRBJ2-3, with D perhaps given as TRBD1 or TRBD2 (5 bases each). Trimming shortened V by 5 bases and J by 0 bases, and 12 bases separated the two germline ends. The CDR3 runs 15 residues. CDR1 SEHNR and CDR2 FQNEAQ come from the germline V gene (reference sequence). The CDR3 DNA reads TGTGCCAGCAGCCCGGGACGGACCAGCACAGATACGCAGTATTTT. Its translation: CASSPGRTSTDTQYF.

J is TRBJ1-2 and V is TRBV6-5, with a possible D match to TRBD1 (5 bases). The length of the CDR3 is 11 residues. Germline CDR1 MNHEY, CDR2 SVGAGI. The germline V and J ends were trimmed by 6 bases and 8 bases, with 10 bases remaining between them. CDR3 loop: CASRSPGGYTF. The CDR3 DNA is TGTGCCAGCAGATCCCCAGGGGGCTACACCTTC.

As for this clone: Other DNA sequences of this sample code for an identical CDR3. The chain's CDR3 is CSARSGDTQYF. Written as DNA, the CDR3 is TGCAGTGCCCGAAGTGGAGATACGCAGTATTTT. The chain links TRBV20-1 to TRBJ2-3; D gene ambiguous. V gave up 6 bases and J gave up 5 bases, with 9 bases separating them. This CDR3 has 11 amino acids. CDR1 is DFQATT and CDR2 is SNEGSKA in the germline V gene (reference sequence).